A single TCR beta chain is shown here with its context. The antigen remains unidentified. This sample is part of a study of cytomegalovirus exposure and HLA in healthy donors. Using immunoSEQ multiplex PCR, the repertoire was profiled, and TCRdb retains in-frame clones only, with some absent. Among approximately 70,000 clones listed, approximately 94% were seen once. In germline, CDR1 is MDHEN, CDR2 SYDVKM. CDR3 length: 14 residues. Trimming removed 1 base from V and 4 bases from J; junction bases left unmatched: 3. Study-wide results and caveats: Cytomegalovirus association was listed for 170 or so TCR beta chains. Specificity of three CMV-associated chains for CMV antigens was verified in vitro. A later analysis found first-cohort TCR clusters tended to co-occur in the 120 or so validation repertoires.

The chain is built from TRBV28 and TRBJ1-1; 7 bases match TRBD1. Sequencing used PBMCs. The source is a woman aged 18-29 years in good health and CMV-seropositive. CDR3 bases: TGTGCCAGCAGTTTATCAGGGGGTCTCACTGAAGCTTTCTTT. Amino acid sequence: CASSLSGGLTEAFF.